Included here is one T cell receptor beta chain sequence, with context. Its specificity is unknown. Using immunoSEQ multiplex PCR, the repertoire was profiled, and TCRdb retains in-frame clones only, with some absent. The sample has fewer than 25,000 clones, 70% to 90% seen once; the top ten hold 1.1%. The data were obtained in a study of T cells in localized non-small cell lung cancer. Germline V gene sequence: CDR1 MGHRA, CDR2 YSYEKL. The germline V and J ends were trimmed by 5 bases and 7 bases, with 18 bases remaining between them. CDR3 size: 15 residues. Study-wide points: Median roughly 57 top-100 tumor clones were shared with paired adjacent lung.

The starting material was peripheral blood, obtained before any cancer treatment. This chain links TRBV4-1 with TRBJ1-5; a possible D gene is TRBD1 (6 bases). The clonotype originates from a woman aged 35 to 70 with stage I lung adenocarcinoma. The CDR3 DNA sequence: TGCGCCAGCAGCATGGGGGGGCTAACGGGACAGCCCCAGCATTTT. Amino acids: CASSMGGLTGQPQHF.